This T cell receptor beta chain is drawn from a study of shared clonotypes between healthy human individuals. Germline CDR1 and CDR2: MNHEY and SVGAGI. This CDR3 is 15 amino acids long. Trimming pared 7 bases from V and 1 base from J, leaving 16 bases between. Assay runs were performed at deep level. Each sorted subset replicate got 200 ng genomic DNA, around 29,000 genomes. As processed by the authors: Owing to the provision of junction-only sequences devoid of quality scores by immunoSEQ, filtering differed. TCRdb keeps only in-frame clones here, not all; method: immunoSEQ multiplex PCR. The DNA gave D and trimming, while V, J and clone size come from that table. Here the sample spans more than 2 million clones, 95% being singletons.

Sequencing was carried out using naive CD4+ T cells sorted from blood. Documented subset: CD45RA+ positively selected. The V call is TRBV6-5, the J call TRBJ2-5, with a tentative D call TRBD1 (6 bases). This sequence originates from a young man in good health. The CDR3, as DNA: TGTGCCAGCAACCCTGCGGGCAGGGGCCAAGAGACCCAGTACTTC. It yields the protein CASNPAGRGQETQYF.